This TCR beta chain is from a study of cytomegalovirus exposure and HLA in healthy donors. Findings and caveats of the study: Highest at DRB1 and lowest at HLA-C, TCR association rates differed among HLA loci in a later analysis. In a later analysis, most CMV-associated TCR beta chains appeared HLA-restricted. Later on, an analysis tied 15,000 to 20,000 TCR beta sequences to HLA alleles at 0.05 false discovery rate.

Concerning this clone: Its target is unknown.

Amplification used 60 Vbeta primers and 13 Jbeta primers. The table came from immunoSEQ multiplex PCR; TCRdb's copy has only in-frame clones and leaves some out. This sample's table has about 200,000 clones. V shed 4 bases, J shed 0 bases, and the junction held 17 bases outside the gene matches. This CDR3 has 19 residues. In germline, CDR1 is MNHNS, CDR2 SASEGT. Input material: PBMCs. This TCR was sampled from a girl aged 2-10 years in good health and CMV-seropositive. The chain couples TRBV6-1 to TRBJ1-2, with 7 nucleotides matching TRBD1. CDR3 residues: CASSAREQGRPLANYGYTF. For the CDR3, the DNA is TGTGCCAGCAGTGCCCGGGAACAGGGGCGTCCTTTAGCTAACTATGGCTACACCTTC.